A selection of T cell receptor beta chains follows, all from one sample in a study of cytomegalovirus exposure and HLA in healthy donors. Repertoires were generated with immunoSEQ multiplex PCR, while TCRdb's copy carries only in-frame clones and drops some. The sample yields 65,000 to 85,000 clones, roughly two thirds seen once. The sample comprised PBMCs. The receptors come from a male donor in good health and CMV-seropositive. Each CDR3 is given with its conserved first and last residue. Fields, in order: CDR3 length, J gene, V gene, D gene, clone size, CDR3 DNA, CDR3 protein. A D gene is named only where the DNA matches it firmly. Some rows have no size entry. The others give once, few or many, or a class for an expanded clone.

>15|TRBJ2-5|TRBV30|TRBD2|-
TGTGCCTGGACTGGACCAGCGGGATCAGCAGAGACCCAGTACTTC
CAWTGPAGSAETQYF
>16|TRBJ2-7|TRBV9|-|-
TGTGCCAGCAGCCATTCCCCGGCAGGGGAAATTAATGTGCAGTACTTC
CASSHSPAGEINVQYF
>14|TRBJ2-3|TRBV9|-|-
TGTGCCAGCAGCGTAGGGGGCCCCACAGATACGCAGTATTTT
CASSVGGPTDTQYF
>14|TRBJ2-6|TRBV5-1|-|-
TGCGCCAGCCAAACCAGCTCTGGGGCCAACGTCCTGACTTTC
CASQTSSGANVLTF
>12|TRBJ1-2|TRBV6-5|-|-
TGTGCCAGCAGCCCGCCCAGACAGGGCTACACCTTC
CASSPPRQGYTF
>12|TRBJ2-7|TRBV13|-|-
TGTGCCAGCAGCTTAACGACTCAGAAGGAGTACTTC
CASSLTTQKEYF
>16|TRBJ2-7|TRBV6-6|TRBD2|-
TGTGCCAGCAGTTACCAGACTAGCGGCCACTCCTACGAGCAGTACTTC
CASSYQTSGHSYEQYF
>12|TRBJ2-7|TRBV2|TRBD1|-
TGTGCCAGCAGCGCTGGACAGGGCCAAATCAAATTC
CASSAGQGQIKF
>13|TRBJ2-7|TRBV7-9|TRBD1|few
TGTGCCAGCAGCTGGGACAGGGGTTACGAGCAGTACTTC
CASSWDRGYEQYF
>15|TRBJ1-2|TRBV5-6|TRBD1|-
TGTGCCAGCAGCTTGGGGGACAGCCTCTTTTATGGCTACACCTTC
CASSLGDSLFYGYTF
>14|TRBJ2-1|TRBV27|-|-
TGTGCCAGCAAAAGGGATAGGGGCTGGGATGAGCAGTTCTTC
CASKRDRGWDEQFF
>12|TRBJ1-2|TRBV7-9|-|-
TGTGCCAGCAGCGACCAGGGGTATGGCTACACCTTC
CASSDQGYGYTF
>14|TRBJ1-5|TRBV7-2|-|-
TGTGCCAGCAGCCGGGGGGGAAGGGATCAGCCCCAGCATTTT
CASSRGGRDQPQHF
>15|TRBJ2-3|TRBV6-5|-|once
TGTGCCAGCAGTTACGAACCAGGGTTACCTGATACGCAGTATTTT
CASSYEPGLPDTQYF
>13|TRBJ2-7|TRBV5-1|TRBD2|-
TGCGCCAGCAACCCGGGACTAGCGGACGAGCAGTACTTC
CASNPGLADEQYF
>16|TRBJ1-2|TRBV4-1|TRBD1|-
TGCGCCAGCAGCCCCCCCCTAGGAGGGGGCGGATATGGCTACACCTTC
CASSPPLGGGGYGYTF